The clone carrying this TCR beta chain was recorded a few times. Its specificity is not known. The data stem from a study of shared clonotypes between healthy human individuals. General study findings and limits: Rarefaction showed that sequencing of sorted subsets was incomplete (despite large depth).

Sequencing was performed with immunoSEQ multiplex PCR; in TCRdb, only in-frame clones are kept and a portion is missing. The sample lists 150,000 to 200,000 clones, 66% occurring once. The CDR3 sequence is 14 residues long. V was pared by 2 bases and J by 2 bases, with 10 bases between. CDR1 is MGHDK and CDR2 is SYGVNS in the germline V gene. The chain uses TRBV25-1 and TRBJ2-7; TRBD2 is a possible D gene (5 bases). The sample taken for sequencing was memory CD4+ T cells sorted from blood. Specified subset: CD45RA-negative fraction. The sequence came from a man aged 25-45 years in good health. CDR3 sequence reads: CASSEQAEAYEQYF. The CDR3 DNA is TGTGCCAGCAGTGAACAAGCGGAGGCCTACGAGCAGTACTTC.